This record looks at one T cell receptor (beta chain) sequence and its context. Treatment described: some 20 received Ad26.COV2.S at low or high dose, single or two shots; 5 received placebo; per-sample allocation not given. Collection of samples fell on day 63 after the first vaccine or placebo injection. Produced via immunoSEQ multiplex PCR; TCRdb's table is partial and in-frame only. The sample comprises 350,000 to 400,000 clones, about 85% of which are singletons, and about 3.6% rests with the top ten. The sample belongs to a study of Ad26.COV2.S vaccination and SARS-CoV-2 variants. V was pared by 3 bases and J by 5 bases, with 19 bases between. This CDR3 is 16 amino acids long. Germline V lookup: CDR1 LGHNA, CDR2 YSLEER.

The input for sequencing was peripheral blood, taken in a trial of Ad26.COV2.S vaccine versus placebo. This chain joins TRBV4-3 and TRBJ1-2; D gene ambiguous. The TCR originated in a person aged 18-60 years who received the Ad26.COV2.S COVID-19 vaccine or a placebo. The CDR3 sequence is CASSHDRAIAVYGYTF. CDR3 DNA sequence: TGCGCCAGCAGCCACGACCGGGCCATAGCCGTTTATGGCTACACCTTC.